The 3 T cell receptor beta chains listed next were all sequenced from one sample in a study of T cells after posttransplantation cyclophosphamide. Sequencing used immunoSEQ multiplex PCR; TCRdb keeps in-frame clones, though not all of them. Counted here are about 50,000 clones, approximately 94% occurring once; the ten biggest clones make up around 3%. Sequencing was performed on PBMCs. The source is a woman between 25 and 40 years old in good health and a related stem cell transplant donor.

CDR3 in amino acids: CASRMDKWYNEQFF. The CDR3 nucleotides read TGTGCCAGTAGGATGGACAAATGGTACAATGAGCAGTTCTTC. The chain employs TRBV19 and TRBJ2-1; a weak D match, TRBD1 (5 bases). Per the germline V gene, CDR1 is LNHDA and CDR2 is SQIVND (reference sequence). The CDR3 length is 14 residues. Trimming took off 6 bases at V and 4 bases at J, with 13 bases between the two ends.

V usage is TRBV7-9 and J usage is TRBJ1-2; 8 nucleotides agree with TRBD1. The CDR3 contains 17 residues. Germline trimming cut 0 bases from V and 8 bases from J; bases unmatched to any gene: 14. CDR1 is SEHNR, CDR2 FQNEAQ, per germline (reference sequence). CDR3 DNA: TGTGCCAGCAGCTTAGCGTTCGGACAGGGAGTCGCAGGAGGCTACACCTTC. Protein sequence: CASSLAFGQGVAGGYTF. Full variable domain (rest looked up from reference TRBV7-9 and TRBJ1-2): DTGVSQNPRHKITKRGQNVTFRCDPISEHNRLYWYRQTLGQGPEFLTYFQNEAQLEKSRLLSDRFSAERPKGSFSTLEIQRTEQGDSAMYLCASSLAFGQGVAGGYTFGSGTRLTVV.

V is TRBV5-1 and J is TRBJ1-1, with D possibly matching TRBD1 (6 bases). This CDR3 has 16 residues. CDR1 and CDR2 (germline): SGHRS, YFSETQ. Between the trimmed V and J ends, which lost 0 bases and 1 base, there was a span of 13 bases. The CDR3: CASSLGQGLQNTEAFF. The CDR3, as DNA: TGCGCCAGCAGCTTGGGGCAGGGGCTCCAGAACACTGAAGCTTTCTTT.